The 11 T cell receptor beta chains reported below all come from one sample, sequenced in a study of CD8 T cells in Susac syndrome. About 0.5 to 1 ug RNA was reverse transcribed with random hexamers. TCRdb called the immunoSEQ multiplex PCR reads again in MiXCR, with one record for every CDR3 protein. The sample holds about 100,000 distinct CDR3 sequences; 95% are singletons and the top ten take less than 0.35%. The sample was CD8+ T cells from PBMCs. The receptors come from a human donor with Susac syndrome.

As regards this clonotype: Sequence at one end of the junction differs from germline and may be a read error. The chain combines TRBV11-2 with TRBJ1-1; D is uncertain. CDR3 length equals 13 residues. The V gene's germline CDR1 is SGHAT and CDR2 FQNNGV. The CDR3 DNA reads TGTGCCAGCAGCACCACCAGAACACCTGAAGTTTTCTTT. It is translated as CASSTTRTPEVFF.

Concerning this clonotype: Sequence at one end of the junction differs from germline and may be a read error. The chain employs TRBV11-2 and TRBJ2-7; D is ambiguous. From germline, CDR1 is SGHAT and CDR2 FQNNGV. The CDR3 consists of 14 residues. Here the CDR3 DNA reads TGTGCCAGCAGCTTCTTTCTAGACTCCGACGAGCAGTACTTC. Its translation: CASSFFLDSDEQYF. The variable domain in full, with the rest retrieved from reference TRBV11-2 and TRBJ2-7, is EAGVAQSPRYKIIEKRQSVAFWCNPISGHATLYWYQQILGQGPKLLIQFQNNGVVDDSQLPKDRFSAERLKGVDSTLKIQPAKLEDSAVYLCASSFFLDSDEQYFGPGTRLTVT.

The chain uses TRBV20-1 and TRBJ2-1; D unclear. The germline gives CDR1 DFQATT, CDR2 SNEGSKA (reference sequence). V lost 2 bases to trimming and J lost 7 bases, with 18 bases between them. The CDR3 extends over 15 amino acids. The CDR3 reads CSARPYVGLHNEQFF. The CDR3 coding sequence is TGCAGTGCTAGACCGTACGTAGGGCTCCATAATGAGCAGTTCTTC.

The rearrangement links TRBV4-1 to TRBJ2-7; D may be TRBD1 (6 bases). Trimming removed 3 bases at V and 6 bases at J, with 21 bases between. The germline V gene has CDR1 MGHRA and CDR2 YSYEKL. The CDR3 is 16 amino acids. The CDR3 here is CASSHRGQLPAAEQYF. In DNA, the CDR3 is TGCGCCAGCAGCCACCGAGGACAGCTCCCAGCGGCCGAGCAGTACTTC.

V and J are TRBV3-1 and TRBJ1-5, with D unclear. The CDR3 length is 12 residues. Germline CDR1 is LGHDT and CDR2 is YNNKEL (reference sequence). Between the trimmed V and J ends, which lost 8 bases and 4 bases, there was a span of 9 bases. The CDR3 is CASGFWNQPQHF. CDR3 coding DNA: TGTGCCAGCGGGTTCTGGAATCAGCCCCAGCATTTT.

The CDR3 nucleotides are TGCAGCGTTTGGGAGCTAAGGACCAACGTCCTGACTTTC. It specifies CSVWELRTNVLTF. This chain uses TRBV29-1 with TRBJ2-6; D is possibly TRBD2 (5 bases). Per the germline V gene, CDR1 is SQVTM and CDR2 is ANQGSEA. V was cut by 5 bases and J by 8 bases, with 13 bases left in between. The CDR3 is 13 amino acids.

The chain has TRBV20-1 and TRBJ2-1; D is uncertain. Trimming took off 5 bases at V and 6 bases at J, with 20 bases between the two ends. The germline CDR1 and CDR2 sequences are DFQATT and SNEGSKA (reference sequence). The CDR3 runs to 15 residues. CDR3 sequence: CSARSDPSGINEQFF. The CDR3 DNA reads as TGCAGTGCTCGCTCCGACCCGAGTGGGATCAATGAGCAGTTCTTC.

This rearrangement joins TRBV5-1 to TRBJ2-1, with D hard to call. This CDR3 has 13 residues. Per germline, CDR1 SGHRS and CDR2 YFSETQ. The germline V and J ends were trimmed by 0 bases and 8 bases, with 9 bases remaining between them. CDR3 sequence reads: CASSLAGLHEQFF. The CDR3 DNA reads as TGCGCCAGCAGCTTGGCGGGTTTACATGAGCAGTTCTTC. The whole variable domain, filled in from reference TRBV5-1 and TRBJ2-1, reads KAGVTQTPRYLIKTRGQQVTLSCSPISGHRSVSWYQQTPGQGLQFLFEYFSETQRNKGNFPGRFSGRQFSNSRSEMNVSTLELGDSALYLCASSLAGLHEQFFGPGTRLTVL.

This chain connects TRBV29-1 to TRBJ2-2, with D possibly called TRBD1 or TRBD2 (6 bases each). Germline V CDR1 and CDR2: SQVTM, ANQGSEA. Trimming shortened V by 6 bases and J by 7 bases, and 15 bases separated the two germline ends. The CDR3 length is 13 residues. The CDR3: CSVASARGGELFF. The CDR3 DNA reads TGCAGCGTCGCTAGCGCCAGGGGCGGGGAGCTGTTTTTT.

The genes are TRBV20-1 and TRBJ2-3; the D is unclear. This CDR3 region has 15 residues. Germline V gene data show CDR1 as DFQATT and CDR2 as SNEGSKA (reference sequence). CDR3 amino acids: CSAIPLKFAADTQYF. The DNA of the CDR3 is TGCAGCGCCATACCTCTGAAGTTTGCGGCAGATACGCAGTATTTT.

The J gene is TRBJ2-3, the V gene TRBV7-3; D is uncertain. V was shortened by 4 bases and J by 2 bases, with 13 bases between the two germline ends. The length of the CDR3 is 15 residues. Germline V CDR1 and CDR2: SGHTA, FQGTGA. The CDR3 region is CASSSLGSLTDTQYF. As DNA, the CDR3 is TGTGCCAGCAGCTCCCTCGGGTCACTCACAGATACGCAGTATTTT.